Below are 5 T cell receptor beta chains sequenced from a single sample in a study of tumor and adjacent non-tumor tissue in lung cancer. RNA was extracted from bulk tissue without any cell sorting. This non-tumor lung sample came from over 3 cm beyond the tumor edge. The library came from three nested PCR rounds adapted from ARM-PCR protocols. TCRdb fed the multiplex PCR reads into MiXCR, producing one record per CDR3 protein. The sample contains 98,000 or so distinct CDR3 sequences, about 80% of which appear only once. Sequenced: distant non-tumor lung tissue. The receptors come from a man aged 60 to 69 with small cell lung cancer.

In its sample, this clonotype was seen a few times. This chain joins TRBV29-1 and TRBJ2-5; 12 bases fit TRBD1. Germline lookup yields CDR1 SQVTM and CDR2 ANQGSEA. The CDR3 spans 15 residues. CDR3: CSVMTGTGGGETQYF. CDR3 nucleotide sequence: TGCAGTGTGATGACCGGGACAGGGGGCGGTGAGACCCAGTACTTC.

Concerning this clonotype: Mismatch with germline at one junction end may stem from a read error. The J gene is TRBJ2-2, the V gene TRBV12-3 or TRBV12-4; D ambiguous. The CDR3 contains 14 residues. The CDR3 sequence is CVRSLFRSTWELFF. CDR3 sequence (DNA): TGTGTCCGCAGTTTATTTAGAAGCACCTGGGAGCTGTTTTTT.

Regarding this clonotype: Being one base from a much bigger clone, this may be a read error. CDR3 region: CSDRAGDSYEQYV. In DNA, the CDR3 is TGCAGTGATAGGGCGGGAGACTCCTACGAGCAGTACGTC. The chain links TRBV20-1 to TRBJ2-7, with 7 bases matching TRBD2. The V and J ends lost 7 bases and 0 bases, in that order; junction bases with no gene match: 6. Germline lookup yields CDR1 DFQATT and CDR2 SNEGSKA (reference sequence). CDR3 length: 13 residues.

The chain couples TRBV12-3 or TRBV12-4 to TRBJ1-2; a weak D match, TRBD1 (6 bases). This CDR3 spans 17 amino acids. V was clipped by 2 bases and J by 4 bases, with 20 bases between them. The DNA for the CDR3 is TGTGCCAGCAGTTTAAGCGGGACAAGGAAGCCCGGCTATGGCTACACCTTC. This encodes CASSLSGTRKPGYGYTF.

The rearrangement links TRBV4-1 to TRBJ1-1; TRBD1 is a possible D gene (6 bases). V was pared by 1 base and J by 12 bases, with 21 bases between. Looked up from germline, CDR1 is MGHRA and CDR2 is YSYEKL. The CDR3 runs to 15 residues. The CDR3 spells CASSQVTGRGTGTFF. The CDR3 DNA is TGCGCCAGCAGCCAAGTTACAGGGCGTGGCACTGGAACTTTCTTT.